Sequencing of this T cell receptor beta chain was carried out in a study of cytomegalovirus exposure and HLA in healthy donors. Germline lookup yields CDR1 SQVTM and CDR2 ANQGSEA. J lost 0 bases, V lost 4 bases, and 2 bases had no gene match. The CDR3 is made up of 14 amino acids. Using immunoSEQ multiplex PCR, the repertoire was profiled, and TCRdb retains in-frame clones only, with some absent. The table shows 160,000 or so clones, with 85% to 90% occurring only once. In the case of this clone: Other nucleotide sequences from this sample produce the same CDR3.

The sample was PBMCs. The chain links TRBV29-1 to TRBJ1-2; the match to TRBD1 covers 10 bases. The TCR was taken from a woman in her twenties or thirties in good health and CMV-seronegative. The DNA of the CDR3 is TGCAGCGTTGGACAGGGGGCCACTAACTATGGCTACACCTTC. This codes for CSVGQGATNYGYTF.